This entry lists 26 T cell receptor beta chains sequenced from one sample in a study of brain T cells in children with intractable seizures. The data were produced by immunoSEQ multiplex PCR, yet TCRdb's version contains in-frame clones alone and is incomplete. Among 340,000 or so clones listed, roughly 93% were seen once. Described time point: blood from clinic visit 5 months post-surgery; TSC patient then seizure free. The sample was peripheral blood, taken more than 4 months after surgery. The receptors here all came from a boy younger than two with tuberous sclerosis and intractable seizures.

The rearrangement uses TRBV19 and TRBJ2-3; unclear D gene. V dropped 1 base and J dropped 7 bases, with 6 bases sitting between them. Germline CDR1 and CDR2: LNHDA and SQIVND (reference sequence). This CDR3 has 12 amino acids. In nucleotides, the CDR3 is TGTGCCAGTAGTATAGGAAGCTATACGCAGTATTTT. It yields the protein CASSIGSYTQYF.

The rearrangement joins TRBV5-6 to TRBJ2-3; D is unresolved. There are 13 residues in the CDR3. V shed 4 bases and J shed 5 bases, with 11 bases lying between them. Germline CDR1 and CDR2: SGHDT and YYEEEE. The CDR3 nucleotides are TGTGCCAGCAGCGAATCGACCCTAGATACGCAGTATTTT. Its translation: CASSESTLDTQYF.

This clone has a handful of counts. For the CDR3, the DNA is TGTGCCAGCAGTGAATGGACAGGGGGAACCGGGGAGCTGTTTTTT. Protein sequence: CASSEWTGGTGELFF. The chain uses TRBV2 and TRBJ2-2; TRBD1 matches at 10 bases. Trimming removed 2 bases from V and 5 bases from J; junction bases left unmatched: 2. Germline CDR1 reads SNHLY; CDR2 reads FYNNEI. The length of the CDR3 is 15 residues.

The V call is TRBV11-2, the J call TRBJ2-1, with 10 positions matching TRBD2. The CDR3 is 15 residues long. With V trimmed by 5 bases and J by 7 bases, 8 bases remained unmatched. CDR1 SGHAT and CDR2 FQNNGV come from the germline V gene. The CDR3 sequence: CASSEWTSGKNEQFF. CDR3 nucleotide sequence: TGTGCCAGCAGCGAATGGACTAGCGGAAAAAATGAGCAGTTCTTC.

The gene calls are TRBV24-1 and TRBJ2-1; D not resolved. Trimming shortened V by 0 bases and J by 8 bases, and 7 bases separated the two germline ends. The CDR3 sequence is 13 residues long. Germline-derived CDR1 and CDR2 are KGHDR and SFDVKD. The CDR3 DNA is TGTGCCACCAGTGATTTGCTCTCCGATGAGCAGTTCTTC. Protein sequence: CATSDLLSDEQFF.

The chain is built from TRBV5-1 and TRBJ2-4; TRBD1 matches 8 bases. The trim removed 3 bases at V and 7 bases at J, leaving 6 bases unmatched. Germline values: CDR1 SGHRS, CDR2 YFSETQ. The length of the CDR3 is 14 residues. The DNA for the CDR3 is TGCGCCAGCAGCTCCGGACAGGGAGATAACATTCAGTACTTC. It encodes CASSSGQGDNIQYF.

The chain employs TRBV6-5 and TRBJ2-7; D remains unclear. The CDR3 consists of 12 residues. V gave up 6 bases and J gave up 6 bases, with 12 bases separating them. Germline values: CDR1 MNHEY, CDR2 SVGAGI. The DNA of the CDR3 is TGTGCCAGCAGGACACAACTGTCCGAGCAGTACTTC. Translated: CASRTQLSEQYF.

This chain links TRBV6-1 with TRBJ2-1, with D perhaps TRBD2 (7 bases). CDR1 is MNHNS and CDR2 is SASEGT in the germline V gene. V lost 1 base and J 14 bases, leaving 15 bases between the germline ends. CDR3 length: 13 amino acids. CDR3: CASSEVSGEGKFF. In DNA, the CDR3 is TGTGCCAGCAGTGAAGTGTCAGGGGAGGGTAAGTTCTTC.

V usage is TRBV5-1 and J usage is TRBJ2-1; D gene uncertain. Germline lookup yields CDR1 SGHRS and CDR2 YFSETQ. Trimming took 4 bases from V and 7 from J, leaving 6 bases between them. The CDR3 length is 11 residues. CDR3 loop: CASSVGNEQFF. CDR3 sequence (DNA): TGCGCCAGCAGCGTAGGGAATGAGCAGTTCTTC.

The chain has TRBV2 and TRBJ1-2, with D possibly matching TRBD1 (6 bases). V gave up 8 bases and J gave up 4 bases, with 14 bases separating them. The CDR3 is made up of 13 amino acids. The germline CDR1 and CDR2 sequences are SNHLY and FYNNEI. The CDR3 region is CASVGQIGYGYTF. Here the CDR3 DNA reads TGTGCCAGCGTAGGACAGATCGGCTATGGCTACACCTTC. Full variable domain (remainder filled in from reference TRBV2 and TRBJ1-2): EPEVTQTPSHQVTQMGQEVILRCVPISNHLYFYWYRQILGQKVEFLVSFYNNEISEKSEIFDDQFSVERPDGSNFTLKIRSTKLEDSAMYFCASVGQIGYGYTFGSGTRLTVV.

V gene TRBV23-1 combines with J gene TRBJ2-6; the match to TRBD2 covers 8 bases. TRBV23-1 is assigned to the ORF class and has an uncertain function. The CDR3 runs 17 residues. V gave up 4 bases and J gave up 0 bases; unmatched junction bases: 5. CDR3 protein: CASSPHAGGSGANVLTF. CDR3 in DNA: TGCGCCAGCAGTCCTCACGCGGGGGGCTCTGGGGCCAACGTCCTGACTTTC.

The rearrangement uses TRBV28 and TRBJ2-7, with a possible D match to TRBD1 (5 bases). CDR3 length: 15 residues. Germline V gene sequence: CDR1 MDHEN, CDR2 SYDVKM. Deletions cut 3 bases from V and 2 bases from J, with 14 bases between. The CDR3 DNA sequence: TGTGCCAGCAGTTTCTTTCAGGGCACAGCCTACGAGCAGTACTTC. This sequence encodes CASSFFQGTAYEQYF.

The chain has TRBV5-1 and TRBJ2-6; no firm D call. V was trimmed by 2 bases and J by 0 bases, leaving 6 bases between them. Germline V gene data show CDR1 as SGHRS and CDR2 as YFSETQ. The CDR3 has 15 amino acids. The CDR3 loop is CASSFGSSGANVLTF. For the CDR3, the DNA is TGCGCCAGCAGCTTCGGAAGCTCTGGGGCCAACGTCCTGACTTTC.

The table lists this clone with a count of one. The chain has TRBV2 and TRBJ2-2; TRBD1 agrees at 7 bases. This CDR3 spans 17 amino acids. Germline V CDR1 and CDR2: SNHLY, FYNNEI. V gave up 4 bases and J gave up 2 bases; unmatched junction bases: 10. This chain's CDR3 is CASSAPTGYGNTGELFF. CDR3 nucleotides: TGTGCCAGCAGTGCCCCGACAGGGTACGGAAACACCGGGGAGCTGTTTTTT.

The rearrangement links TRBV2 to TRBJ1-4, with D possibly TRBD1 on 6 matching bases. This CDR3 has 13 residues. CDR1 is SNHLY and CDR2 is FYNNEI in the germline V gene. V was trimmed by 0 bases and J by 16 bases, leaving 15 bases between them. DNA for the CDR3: TGTGCCAGCAGTGAAGCCCCAACAGGGCGCGGGTTTTTT. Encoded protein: CASSEAPTGRGFF.

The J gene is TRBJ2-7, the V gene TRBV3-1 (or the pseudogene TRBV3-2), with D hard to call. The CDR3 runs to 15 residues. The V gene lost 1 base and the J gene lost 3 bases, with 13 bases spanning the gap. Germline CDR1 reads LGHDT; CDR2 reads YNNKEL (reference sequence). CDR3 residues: CASSQATGQIYEQYF. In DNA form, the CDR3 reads TGTGCCAGCAGCCAAGCCACGGGCCAAATCTACGAGCAGTACTTC.

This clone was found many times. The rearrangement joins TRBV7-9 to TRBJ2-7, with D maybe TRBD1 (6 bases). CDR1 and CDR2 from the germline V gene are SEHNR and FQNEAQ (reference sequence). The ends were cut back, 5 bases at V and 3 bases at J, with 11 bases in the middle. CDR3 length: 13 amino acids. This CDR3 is CASSHRDNYEQYF. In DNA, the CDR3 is TGTGCCAGCAGCCATCGGGACAACTACGAGCAGTACTTC.

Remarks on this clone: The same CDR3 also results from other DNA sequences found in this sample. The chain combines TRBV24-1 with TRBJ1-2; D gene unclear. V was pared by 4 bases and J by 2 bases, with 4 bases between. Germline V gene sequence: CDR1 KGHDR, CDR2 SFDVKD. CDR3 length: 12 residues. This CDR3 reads CATSDGNYGYTF. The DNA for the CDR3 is TGTGCCACCAGTGACGGAAACTATGGCTACACCTTC.

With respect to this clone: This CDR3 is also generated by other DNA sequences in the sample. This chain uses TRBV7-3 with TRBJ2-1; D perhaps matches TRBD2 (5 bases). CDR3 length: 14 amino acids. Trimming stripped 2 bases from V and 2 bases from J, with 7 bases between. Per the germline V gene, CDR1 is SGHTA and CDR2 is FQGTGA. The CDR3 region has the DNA TGTGCCAGCAGCTTAGCGGGTCCCTACAATGAGCAGTTCTTC. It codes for CASSLAGPYNEQFF.

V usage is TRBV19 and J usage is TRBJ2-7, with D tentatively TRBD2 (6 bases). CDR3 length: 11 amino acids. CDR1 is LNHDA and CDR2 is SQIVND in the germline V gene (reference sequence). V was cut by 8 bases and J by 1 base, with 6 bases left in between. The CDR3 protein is CASRGSYEQYF. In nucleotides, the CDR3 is TGTGCCAGTCGGGGGTCCTACGAGCAGTACTTC.

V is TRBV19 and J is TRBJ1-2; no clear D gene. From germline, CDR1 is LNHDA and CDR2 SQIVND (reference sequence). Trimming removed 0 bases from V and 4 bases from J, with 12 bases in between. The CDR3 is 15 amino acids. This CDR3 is CASSIDAVDSYGYTF. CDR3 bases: TGTGCCAGTAGTATAGACGCAGTAGACTCCTATGGCTACACCTTC.

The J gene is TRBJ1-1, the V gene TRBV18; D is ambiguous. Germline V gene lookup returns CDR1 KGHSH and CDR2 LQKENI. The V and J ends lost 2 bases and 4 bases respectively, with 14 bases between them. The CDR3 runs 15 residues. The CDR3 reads CASSPGSGGSTEAFF. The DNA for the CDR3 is TGTGCCAGCTCACCAGGGTCGGGAGGCTCCACTGAAGCTTTCTTT.

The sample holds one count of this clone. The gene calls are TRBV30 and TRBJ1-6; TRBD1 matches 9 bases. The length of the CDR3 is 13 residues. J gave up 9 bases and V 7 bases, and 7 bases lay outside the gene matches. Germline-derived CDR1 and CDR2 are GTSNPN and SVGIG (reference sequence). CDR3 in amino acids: CALTGTGRSPLHF. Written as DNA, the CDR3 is TGTGCCTTAACCGGGACAGGGCGTTCACCCCTCCACTTT.

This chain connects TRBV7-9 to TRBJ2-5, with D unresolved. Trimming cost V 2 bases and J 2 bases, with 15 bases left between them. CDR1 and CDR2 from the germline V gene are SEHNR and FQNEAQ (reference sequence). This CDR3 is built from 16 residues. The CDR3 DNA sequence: TGTGCCAGCAGCTTATCTCCTAATCGGGTACAAGAGACCCAGTACTTC. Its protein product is CASSLSPNRVQETQYF.

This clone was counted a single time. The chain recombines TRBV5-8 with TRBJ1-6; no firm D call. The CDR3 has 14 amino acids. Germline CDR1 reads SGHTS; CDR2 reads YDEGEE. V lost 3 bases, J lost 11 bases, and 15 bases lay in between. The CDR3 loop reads CASSWTGLSAPLHF. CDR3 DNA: TGTGCCAGCAGCTGGACGGGTTTATCAGCACCCCTCCACTTT. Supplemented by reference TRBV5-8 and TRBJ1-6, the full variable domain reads EAGVTQSPTHLIKTRGQQATLRCSPISGHTSVYWYQQALGLGLQFLLWYDEGEERNRGNFPPRFSGRQFPNYSSELNVNALELEDSALYLCASSWTGLSAPLHFGNGTRLTVT.

The CDR3 region has the DNA TGTGCCAGCAGCTCCCCGGGACAGGGGGCAACTGAAGCTTTCTTT. This gives the protein CASSSPGQGATEAFF. The rearrangement links TRBV5-4 to TRBJ1-1; 12 bases are shared with TRBD1. In germline, CDR1 is SGHNT, CDR2 YYREEE (reference sequence). V lost 3 bases and J lost 5; bases outside the gene matches: 5. This CDR3 has 15 residues.